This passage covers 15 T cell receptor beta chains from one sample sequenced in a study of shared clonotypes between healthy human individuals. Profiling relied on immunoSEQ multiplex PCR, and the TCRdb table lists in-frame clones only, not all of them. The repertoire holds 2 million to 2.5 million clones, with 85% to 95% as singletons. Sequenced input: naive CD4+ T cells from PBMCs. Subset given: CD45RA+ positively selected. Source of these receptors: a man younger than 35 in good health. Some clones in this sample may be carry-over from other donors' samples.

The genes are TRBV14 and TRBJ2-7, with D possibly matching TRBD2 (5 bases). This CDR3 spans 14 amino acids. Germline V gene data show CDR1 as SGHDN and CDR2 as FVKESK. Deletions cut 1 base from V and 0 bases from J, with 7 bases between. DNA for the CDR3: TGTGCCAGCAGCCAAGGCGGGTACTCCTACGAGCAGTACTTC. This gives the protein CASSQGGYSYEQYF. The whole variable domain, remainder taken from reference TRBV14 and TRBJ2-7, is EAGVTQFPSHSVIEKGQTVTLRCDPISGHDNLYWYRRVMGKEIKFLLHFVKESKQDESGMPNNRFLAERTGGTYSTLKVQPAELEDSGVYFCASSQGGYSYEQYFGPGTRLTVT.

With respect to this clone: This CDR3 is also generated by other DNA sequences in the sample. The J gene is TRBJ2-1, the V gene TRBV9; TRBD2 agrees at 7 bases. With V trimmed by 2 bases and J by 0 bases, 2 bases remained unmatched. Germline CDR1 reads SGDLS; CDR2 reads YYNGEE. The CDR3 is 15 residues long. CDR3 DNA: TGTGCCAGCAGCGTGGGGGAGGGCTCCTACAATGAGCAGTTCTTC. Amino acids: CASSVGEGSYNEQFF.

The CDR3 loop reads CASSQPRQGALYGYTF. DNA of the CDR3: TGCGCCAGCAGCCAACCCAGACAGGGGGCCCTCTATGGCTACACCTTC. The rearrangement uses TRBV4-1 and TRBJ1-2, with 10 bases lining up with TRBD1. Germline trimming cut 2 bases from V and 4 bases from J; bases unmatched to any gene: 7. The CDR3 is made up of 16 amino acids. Germline CDR1 MGHRA, CDR2 YSYEKL.

The CDR3 DNA sequence: TGTGCCAGCAGACCGGGACTAGAGGACACCGGGGAGCTGTTTTTT. Amino acids: CASRPGLEDTGELFF. The V call is TRBV5-8, the J call TRBJ2-2; 8 nucleotides align to TRBD2. Per the germline V gene, CDR1 is SGHTS and CDR2 is YDEGEE. J was trimmed by 3 bases and V by 5 bases; bases with no gene match: 6. The CDR3 consists of 15 residues.

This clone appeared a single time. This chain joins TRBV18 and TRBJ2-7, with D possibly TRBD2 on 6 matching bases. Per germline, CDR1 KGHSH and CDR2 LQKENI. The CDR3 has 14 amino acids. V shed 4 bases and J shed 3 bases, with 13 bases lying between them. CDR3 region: CASSRGTSNYEQYF. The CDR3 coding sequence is TGTGCCAGCTCACGGGGGACTTCCAACTACGAGCAGTACTTC.

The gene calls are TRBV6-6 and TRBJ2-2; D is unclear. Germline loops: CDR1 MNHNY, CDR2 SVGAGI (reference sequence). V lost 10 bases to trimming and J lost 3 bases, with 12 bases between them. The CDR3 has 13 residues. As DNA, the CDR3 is TGTGCCACCTTCCCACGGGACACCGGGGAGCTGTTTTTT. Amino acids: CATFPRDTGELFF.

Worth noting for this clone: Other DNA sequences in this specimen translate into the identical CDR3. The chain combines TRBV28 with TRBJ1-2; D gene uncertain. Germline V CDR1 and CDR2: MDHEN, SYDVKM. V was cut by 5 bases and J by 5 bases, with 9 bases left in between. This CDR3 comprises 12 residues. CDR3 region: CASSPTSYGYTF. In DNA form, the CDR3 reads TGTGCCAGCAGTCCTACATCTTATGGCTACACCTTC.

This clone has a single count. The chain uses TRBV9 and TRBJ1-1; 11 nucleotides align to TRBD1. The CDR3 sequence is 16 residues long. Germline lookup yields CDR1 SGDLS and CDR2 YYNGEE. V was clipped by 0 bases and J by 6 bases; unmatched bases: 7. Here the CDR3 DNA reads TGTGCCAGCAGCGTAGTCGCCGGGACAGGGGGAGCTGAAGCTTTCTTT. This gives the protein CASSVVAGTGGAEAFF.

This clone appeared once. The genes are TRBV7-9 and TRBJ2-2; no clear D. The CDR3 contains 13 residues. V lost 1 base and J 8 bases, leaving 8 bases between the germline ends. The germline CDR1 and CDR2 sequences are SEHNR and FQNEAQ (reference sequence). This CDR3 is CASSLVPGGELFF. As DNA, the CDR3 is TGTGCCAGCAGCTTAGTCCCGGGTGGGGAGCTGTTTTTT. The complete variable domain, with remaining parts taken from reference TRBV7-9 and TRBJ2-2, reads DTGVSQNPRHKITKRGQNVTFRCDPISEHNRLYWYRQTLGQGPEFLTYFQNEAQLEKSRLLSDRFSAERPKGSFSTLEIQRTEQGDSAMYLCASSLVPGGELFFGEGSRLTVL.

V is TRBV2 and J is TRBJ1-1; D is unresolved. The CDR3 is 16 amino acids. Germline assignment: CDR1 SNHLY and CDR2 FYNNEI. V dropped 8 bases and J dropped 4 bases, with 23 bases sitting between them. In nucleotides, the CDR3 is TGTGCCAGCGAGAGCCTCGGGATGGGTGTAGGCACTGAAGCTTTCTTT. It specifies CASESLGMGVGTEAFF.

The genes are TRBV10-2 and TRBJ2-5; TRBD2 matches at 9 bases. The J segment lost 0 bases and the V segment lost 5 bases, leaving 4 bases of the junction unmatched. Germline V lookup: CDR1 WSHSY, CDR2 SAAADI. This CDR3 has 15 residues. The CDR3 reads CASSLAGLNQETQYF. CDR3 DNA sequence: TGCGCCAGCAGTCTAGCGGGACTTAACCAAGAGACCCAGTACTTC.

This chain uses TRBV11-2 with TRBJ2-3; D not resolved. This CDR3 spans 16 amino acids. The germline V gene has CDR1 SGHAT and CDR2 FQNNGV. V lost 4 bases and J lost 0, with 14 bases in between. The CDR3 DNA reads TGTGCCAGCAGCTCCAGACAAGACTCTAGCACAGATACGCAGTATTTT. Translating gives CASSSRQDSSTDTQYF.

The CDR3 region has the DNA TGTGCCAGCAGCTTCAATGGGGGGCCCAACACTGAAGCTTTCTTT. Translating gives CASSFNGGPNTEAFF. The chain has TRBV5-6 and TRBJ1-1, with D maybe TRBD1 (6 bases). Germline CDR1 and CDR2: SGHDT and YYEEEE. The V end lost 2 bases, the J end lost 2 bases, and 13 bases lay between the germline ends. This CDR3 has 15 residues.

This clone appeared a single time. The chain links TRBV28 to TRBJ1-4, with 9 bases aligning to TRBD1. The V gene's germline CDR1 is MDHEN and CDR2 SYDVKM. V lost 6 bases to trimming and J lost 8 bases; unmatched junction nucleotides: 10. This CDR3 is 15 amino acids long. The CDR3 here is CASSLQGAEGEKLFF. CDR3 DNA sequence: TGTGCCAGCAGCCTACAGGGGGCAGAGGGAGAAAAACTGTTTTTT.

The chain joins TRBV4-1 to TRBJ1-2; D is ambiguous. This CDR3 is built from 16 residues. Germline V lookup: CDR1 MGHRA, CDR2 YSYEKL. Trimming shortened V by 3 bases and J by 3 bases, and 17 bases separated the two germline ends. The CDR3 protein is CASSHPYGEPDYGYTF. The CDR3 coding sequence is TGCGCCAGCAGCCACCCCTACGGGGAGCCGGACTATGGCTACACCTTC.